This T cell receptor (beta chain) came from a study of a mutant IDH1 vaccine in newly diagnosed glioma. Points from the study as a whole: Overall, 90% to 95% of patients had vaccine-induced immune responses.

The ends were cut back, 6 bases at V and 1 base at J, with 11 bases in the middle. The CDR3 covers 14 residues. CDR1 is MNHNS, CDR2 SASEGT, per germline. A note on this clone: The antigen remains unidentified.

Sequencing used immunoSEQ multiplex PCR; TCRdb keeps in-frame clones, though not all of them. This sample has around 120,000 clones, with roughly 77% found just once. The time point is: week 11, during vaccination. Topical imiquimod accompanied each vaccine dose, which consisted of 300 ug of mutant IDH1 20-mer peptide. Here the sequenced sample was PBMCs, taken from a glioma patient whose treatment included an IDH1 peptide vaccine. The source is a man aged 40-49 years with glioma. The J gene is TRBJ2-3, the V gene TRBV6-1; possibly TRBD2 for D (6 bases). Written as DNA, the CDR3 is TGTGCCAGCAGGAGGGCTAGCGGCACAGATACGCAGTATTTT. It encodes CASRRASGTDTQYF.